This T cell receptor beta chain emerged from a study of breast tumors, draining lymph nodes, adjacent tissues. Axillary draining lymph nodes of breast cancer patients supplied the node samples. Overall study findings and caveats: The data were judged consistent with most tumor T cells coming from lymph node and expanding in tumor. Luminal-like breast cancer showed significantly higher tumor–nontumor repertoire similarity than basal-like. Tumors had less TCR diversity than lymph nodes, more than nontumor tissue. The lymph node origin of tumor T cells was framed as consistent with a hypothesis, not demonstrated.

Comments on this clonotype: Its antigen remains unidentified. This may be a read error: a much more frequent sequence differs by one nucleotide.

TCRdb itself ran the multiplex PCR reads through MiXCR, one entry per CDR3 protein. The sample has 150,000 to 250,000 distinct CDR3 sequences; over 25% are singletons. Germline CDR1 and CDR2: DFQATT and SNEGSKA (reference sequence). The CDR3 extends over 14 amino acids. V was clipped by 0 bases and J by 7 bases, with 15 bases between them. The rearrangement links TRBV20-1 to TRBJ2-5; the D gene is possibly TRBD1 (5 bases). The sequence came from a female donor with breast cancer. Some clones in this sample may be carry-over from other donors' samples. Sequencing used axillary lymph node tissue. The CDR3 protein is CSARDSQGWATQYF. CDR3 nucleotides: TGCAGTGCTAGAGATTCTCAGGGTTGGGCGACCCAGTACTTC.